Detailed here is one TCR beta chain. The source of the sample is a study of control samples from healthy donors and cancer patients. The germline V gene has CDR1 LNHDA and CDR2 SQIVND (reference sequence). CDR3 length equals 14 residues. Trimming pared 5 bases from V and 2 bases from J, leaving 7 bases between. Here immunoSEQ multiplex PCR was the method, and the copy in TCRdb shows in-frame clones only, minus some. The data show about 170,000 clones, with roughly 91% seen just once and approximately 1.5% held by the top ten. The sequencing input was blood. This receptor was obtained from a young woman in good health. The chain recombines TRBV19 with TRBJ1-6; D call uncertain. For the CDR3, the DNA is TGTGCCAGTAGTTGGGGTCCCTATAATTCACCCCTCCACTTT. The encoded protein is CASSWGPYNSPLHF.